These T cell receptor beta chains were read from a single sample in a study of blood T cell repertoires in COVID-19. The assay was immunoSEQ multiplex PCR, and TCRdb's table has in-frame clones only and misses some. The sample consists of more than 150,000 clones, roughly 84% of them appearing once. Sequencing was performed on peripheral blood. The receptor source for this set is a man in his late teens or twenties with active or convalescent COVID-19. Each CDR3 is given with its conserved first and last residue. The D gene is left open where the match is weak. A row's size may be missing; if present it is once, few, many or a size class.

cdr3_nt	cdr3_aa	j_call	v_call	d_call	cdr3_length	clone_size
TGTGCCACCATCGGCCACAGGGAGGGCTTTAGCTCCTACAATGAGCAGTTCTTC	CATIGHREGFSSYNEQFF	TRBJ2-1	TRBV27	NA	18	NA
TGTGCCAGCAGCCAAGATCCGGGGGGAGCGGGCACTGAAGCTTTCTTT	CASSQDPGGAGTEAFF	TRBJ1-1	TRBV4-2	NA	16	NA
TGTGCCAGCAGCTTATTTGAGGGCGATGAGCAGTTCTTC	CASSLFEGDEQFF	TRBJ2-1	TRBV5-6	NA	13	NA
TGCGCCAGCAGCTTAGACAGGGATGGTAAGGTGGGGAACACTGAAGCTTTCTTT	CASSLDRDGKVGNTEAFF	TRBJ1-1	TRBV5-1	TRBD1	18	NA
TGTGCCAGCAGTGGCTGGGGGAATAGCGGAATGAGGGAGACCCAGTACTTC	CASSGWGNSGMRETQYF	TRBJ2-5	TRBV2	NA	17	NA
TGTGCCAGCAACTCCAACAGGGTAGTCGCTAGCGAGCAGTACTTC	CASNSNRVVASEQYF	TRBJ2-7	TRBV11-2	NA	15	NA
TGTGCCGTGGGGGGTAAGGGGAACACTGAAGCTTTCTTT	CAVGGKGNTEAFF	TRBJ1-1	TRBV6-5	NA	13	NA
TGTGCCAGCAGCCCCCTAGCGGAGCCCGGGTACGAGCAGTACTTC	CASSPLAEPGYEQYF	TRBJ2-7	TRBV28	TRBD2	15	NA
TGCGCCAGCAGCCCGGGACAGGACTCTTACGAGCAGTACTTC	CASSPGQDSYEQYF	TRBJ2-7	TRBV5-1	TRBD1	14	NA
TGTGCCAGCGAAAAGACAGGGATGGGCGTGTCGGCCGATTCACCCCTCCACTTT	CASEKTGMGVSADSPLHF	TRBJ1-6	TRBV7-9	TRBD1	18	few